The 8 T cell receptor beta chains below were found in one sample sequenced in a study of early T cells in non-severe SARS-CoV-2 infection. MiXCR, run by TCRdb on the 5' RACE reads, gives a single entry per CDR3 protein. Of roughly 72,000 distinct CDR3 sequences detected, 9.5% to 15% appear once; the ten largest clones hold about 1.1%. Sequenced: whole blood. These receptors were taken from an adult who was a healthcare worker with PCR-confirmed SARS-CoV-2 infection or an uninfected control (not recorded which).

This rearrangement joins TRBV5-6 to TRBJ2-7; maybe TRBD2 (5 bases). This CDR3 is built from 14 residues. With 0 bases removed from V and 0 bases from J, the gap between germline ends came to 7 bases. CDR1 is SGHDT, CDR2 YYEEEE, per germline. The DNA for the CDR3 is TGTGCCAGCAGCTTGGGGGAGCCCTCCTACGAGCAGTACTTC. This gives the protein CASSLGEPSYEQYF.

This clonotype was counted many times. The chain is built from TRBV28 and TRBJ2-3; 9 bases are a match to TRBD2. Germline V gives CDR1 MDHEN, CDR2 SYDVKM. The trim removed 10 bases at V and 6 bases at J, leaving 11 bases unmatched. The CDR3 contains 14 residues. The CDR3 spells CANHASGVRDTQYF. Written as DNA, the CDR3 is TGTGCCAACCACGCTAGCGGGGTGCGGGATACGCAGTATTTT.

This sequence joins TRBV7-2 and TRBJ2-1; 9 nucleotides line up with TRBD1. The CDR3 loop spans 14 amino acids. Germline V gene lookup returns CDR1 SGHTA and CDR2 FQGNSA. The ends lost 5 bases at V and 6 bases at J; junction bases unmatched: 5. CDR3 sequence reads: CASSRRDRVNEQFF. In nucleotides, the CDR3 is TGTGCCAGCAGCCGCCGGGACAGGGTCAATGAGCAGTTCTTC.

This clonotype was observed at least ten times. V and J are TRBV30 and TRBJ2-7, with 14 bases that match TRBD2. V gave up 4 bases and J gave up 6 bases; unmatched junction bases: 2. CDR3 size: 13 residues. Germline V lookup: CDR1 GTSNPN, CDR2 SVGIG (reference sequence). Here the CDR3 reads CAWNGLAGGEQYF. CDR3 nucleotides: TGTGCCTGGAACGGACTAGCGGGAGGCGAGCAGTACTTC.

This clonotype was seen a few times. The gene calls are TRBV7-9 and TRBJ1-1, with a possible D match to TRBD1 (5 bases). The length of the CDR3 is 14 residues. V was pared by 7 bases and J by 5 bases, with 17 bases between. Germline lookup yields CDR1 SEHNR and CDR2 FQNEAQ (reference sequence). The CDR3 reads CASTPAQGGTEAFF. The CDR3 nucleotides read TGTGCCAGCACCCCCGCGCAGGGAGGGACTGAAGCTTTCTTT.

CDR3 residues: CASSLGTSGSSYEQYF. DNA of the CDR3: TGTGCCAGCAGTCTCGGGACTAGCGGTAGCTCCTACGAGCAGTACTTC. V is TRBV28 and J is TRBJ2-7, with 11 bases fitting TRBD2. This CDR3 contains 16 residues. Germline V gene sequence: CDR1 MDHEN, CDR2 SYDVKM. J gave up 0 bases and V 5 bases, and 6 bases lay outside the gene matches. Supplemented by reference TRBV28 and TRBJ2-7, the full variable domain reads DVKVTQSSRYLVKRTGEKVFLECVQDMDHENMFWYRQDPGLGLRLIYFSYDVKMKEKGDIPEGYSVSREKKERFSLILESASTNQTSMYLCASSLGTSGSSYEQYFGPGTRLTVT.

The chain employs TRBV15 and TRBJ1-1; the D is unclear. Germline assignment: CDR1 LNHNV and CDR2 YYDKDF (reference sequence). The CDR3 covers 17 residues. V was shortened by 0 bases and J by 4 bases, with 18 bases between the two germline ends. The chain's CDR3 is CATSRDRSEPRTTEAFF. The CDR3 DNA reads TGTGCCACCAGCAGAGATCGTTCGGAACCTAGGACCACTGAAGCTTTCTTT.

This clonotype came up many times. The V gene is TRBV28, the J gene TRBJ1-1; a possible D gene is TRBD1 (6 bases). The CDR3 runs 14 residues. V was trimmed by 7 bases and J by 4 bases, leaving 16 bases between them. The germline V gene encodes CDR1 MDHEN and CDR2 SYDVKM. CDR3 loop: CASIEQRGGTEAFF. CDR3 bases: TGTGCCAGCATTGAACAAAGGGGGGGCACTGAAGCTTTCTTT.